This paragraph reports one T cell receptor beta chain. Original processing notes: Reference gene primer amplification yielded estimated nucleated cell counts. Produced via immunoSEQ multiplex PCR; TCRdb's table is partial and in-frame only. The DNA was the basis for D and trimming; V, J and clone size are from that table. Of 200,000 to 250,000 clones in the sample, roughly 88% were seen once. This record belongs to a study of blood T cell repertoires in COVID-19. At the level of the study: The United States, Italy and Spain supplied acute and convalescent COVID-19 samples. T cells, B-cell-depleted T cells, or PBMCs provided the cDNA or gDNA that served as material.

Adults between about 18 and 95 years of age took part from 20 to 25 US areas. This receptor was obtained from a woman between 40 and 50 years old with acute COVID-19. Sequences were obtained from PBMCs or T cells enriched from blood (not recorded which).

DNA of the CDR3: TGTGCCACCAGTGATGACAGGTTCGACACCGGGGAGCTGTTTTTT. Amino acid sequence: CATSDDRFDTGELFF. The chain has TRBV24-1 and TRBJ2-2; tentatively, D is TRBD1 (6 bases). This CDR3 spans 15 amino acids. V was cut by 3 bases and J by 3 bases, with 10 bases left in between. Germline V gene lookup returns CDR1 KGHDR and CDR2 SFDVKD.